This section outlines one T cell receptor (beta chain) sequence together with its context. What this receptor recognizes is not known. Base qualities are not at hand, and no much larger clone is one base apart. The sample originates from a study of cytomegalovirus exposure and HLA in healthy donors (dated by TCRdb to 2016 to 2017). In the study overall: An earlier analysis of 587 of the donors reported about 250 Gb of sequence data and some 120 million unique TCR beta sequences from 150 million to 200 million T cells. An early release that covered 640 HLA-typed donors contained around 300 gigabases of sequencing data and about 84 million unique TCR sequences. Of the roughly 430 genotyped donors, roughly 80% fell in the genetic ancestry cluster associated with self-reported Caucasian donors. The study was designed to test whether signatures of past pathogen exposure could be identified by cataloging public T cell receptors. The T cell repertoires of 670 or so subjects were profiled by immunosequencing and related to cytomegalovirus serostatus. In addition to the first cohort of hundreds of subjects, a separate validation cohort of some 120 different subjects was used. High-throughput TCR immunosequencing, statistical association of individual TCRs with disease status, and machine learning were combined to predict cytomegalovirus infection status. A later analysis re-analyzed previously published TCR beta repertoires from 550 to 700 donors and added high-resolution HLA genotyping to study TCR occurrence patterns. In the later analysis, no new phenotypic data were used to find candidate immune exposures; instead, reliance was placed on TCR beta sequences and their occurrence across donors. In an earlier analysis of more than 550 of the donors, high-throughput TCR beta sequencing was used to judge whether each TCR beta V gene segment behaved as functional or pseudogenic. Donor age, sex, ethnicity and CMV serostatus were compiled together with the repertoire data. A later genetic analysis took genome-wide SNP genotypes for about three fifths of the 666 donors and used that subset as a discovery cohort. All discovery cohort repertoires had been generated using a single sequencing platform. Class I and class II HLA loci were covered by the typing at four-digit resolution. Typing coverage differed by locus: A, B, C, DRB1 and DQB1 were typed in about 629-630 donors, DQA1 in around 500, DPA1 in 606, and DPB1 in roughly 450. Because of strong linkage in the cohort, five DR-DQ haplotypes were treated as single units for association and clustering. Among roughly 400 genotyped donors of the cohort, an average of about 240,000 unique TCR beta nucleotide sequences were sequenced per donor, around 20% of them non-productive. Broader findings and caveats from the paper: A later genetic analysis associated a missense DCLRE1C variant with V-gene and J-gene trimming of TCR beta chains, and an independent cohort replicated the association. Assigning TCR associations to individual alleles was difficult when HLA alleles, especially DR and DQ, strongly co-occurred. The earlier analysis of about 600 of the donors excluded roughly 16 rarely observed V segments, including chromosome 9 orphons, because counts were too low. In both the original and validation cohorts, the classifier was reported to diagnose cytomegalovirus status with high specificity and sensitivity. According to the authors, the approach could potentially be generalized to other disease states and immunological phenotypes. In a later analysis, HLA-associated TCR beta chains showed more clonal expansion and lower generation probabilities than non-associated chains that were equally common. Most CMV-associated TCR beta chains appeared to be HLA-restricted in a later analysis, and the HLA associations seemed to be driven largely by CMV exposure. In vitro tests confirmed that three of the cytomegalovirus-associated TCR beta chains recognize cytomegalovirus antigens. The cohort was sequenced for TCR beta chains only, and without alpha or paired-chain data the features that could be detected were limited. A further reported finding was that TCR beta sequences accurately predicted the HLA-A and HLA-B alleles for most subjects in the first cohort. A later genetic analysis reported fewer N-insertions in productive TCRs among donors in an Asian-associated ancestry cluster than the roughly 700-donor mean. Linkage disequilibrium might explain the correlated functional status among segregating V segments, but an unknown experimental factor could not be ruled out. A cluster of highly shared sequence variants was judged likely to be a technical artifact of the sequencing pipeline. In a later analysis, 15,000 to 20,000 TCR beta sequences were associated with specific HLA alleles at a false discovery rate of 0.05. In an earlier analysis of about 550 of the donors, most TCR beta V segments were observed in productive rearrangements about 87% or about 30% of the time, broadly matching IMGT annotations. The study gave a list of roughly 150 TCR beta chains associated with cytomegalovirus. HLA typing was unavailable for some donors at each locus, so association tests used only the typed subset. Immune exposure information for the cohort was limited to CMV serostatus. Most TCR sequences were observed very rarely across donors, whereas some public TCRs were present in many individuals. Presence/absence analyses assumed roughly uniform sequencing depth across donors, an assumption that may not hold. According to a later analysis, TCR association rates differed among HLA loci, with DRB1 alleles showing the most associated TCRs and HLA-C alleles showing the fewest. Several of the top co-occurrence clusters appeared to be linked to parvovirus B19, influenza, CMV and Epstein-Barr virus, according to a later analysis.

Libraries came from the immunoSEQ multiplex PCR assay. The multiplex PCR relied on a mix of 60 forward primers for TCR Vbeta segments and 13 reverse primers for TCR Jbeta segments. The CDR3 region of rearranged TCR beta genes was amplified from genomic DNA with a multiplex PCR assay. The amplified TCR beta libraries were sequenced on the Illumina HiSeq System as 87-base-pair reads. On the study's bioinformatics: Across the roughly 640 repertoires, a later analysis counted 80 million or so unique TCR beta chains, roughly 11 million of which were shared by at least two donors. To remove PCR and sequencing errors, raw reads were error-corrected and collapsed into unique sequences using a nearest-neighbor algorithm that merged closely related sequences. V, D and J gene segments were assigned by aligning CDR3 sequences to IMGT reference sequences. For a sequence to be retained, a match of at least six nucleotides to both a V gene segment and a J gene segment was required. Rearrangements were classified as productive when the CDR3 lacked stop codons and remained in frame with V and J, and all other rearrangements were classified as non-productive. Following IMGT convention, CDR3 was defined as the stretch from the second conserved V-encoded cysteine up to the conserved J-encoded phenylalanine. In an earlier analysis of approximately 590 of the donors, sequences lacking an unambiguous match to a single V gene segment were excluded. An earlier analysis of 587 of the donors classified V segments as functional when productive rearrangements were above 56.7% and as segregating when the standard deviation between donors was above 5%. A statistical classification framework was built for diagnosing cytomegalovirus status from the catalog of TCR beta chain sequences. In a later analysis, V and J genes were assigned by comparing TCR nucleotide sequences against IMGT/GENE-DB human TR gene sequences. A later analysis assigned CDR3 sequences and most-parsimonious VDJ recombination scenarios with the TCRdist pipeline. In a later analysis, each TCR beta chain was defined by its CDR3 amino acid sequence together with its V-gene family, and reads without a unique V-gene family were excluded. To address suspected cross-contamination and a sequencing artifact, a later analysis removed around 600 highly shared, low-generation-probability nucleotide sequences. In a later analysis, a clonal expansion index for each public chain was calculated from normalized within-repertoire ranks of inferred template counts. In a later analysis, generation probabilities were computed using a VDJ recombination model fitted to out-of-frame rearrangements, and the results were checked against IGoR. In a later analysis, hypergeometric tests were used to score TCR-TCR, TCR-HLA and TCR-CMV co-occurrence, with a repertoire-size bias correction applied to TCR pairs. To estimate false discovery rates, a later analysis permuted the HLA or CMV assignments 20 times. In a later analysis, co-occurring TCRs were grouped with DBSCAN, and TCRdist sequence similarity was added when clustering was performed within HLA-allele-positive subsets. Repertoires with fewer than 30,000 or more than 120,000 public chains were left out of co-occurrence clustering, as were a handful of repertoires with anomalous nucleotide sharing. The source is immuneACCESS, and TCRdb retained only in-frame sequences with V and J called. Part of the clones is not carried over; for the studies checked, unresolved V genes explain less than half of this, and the remainder is unexplained. The V and J calls and clone size were taken over from that table, and D and trimming were inferred from the DNA. The sample has about 160,000 clones on record, 80% to 85% of them singletons. In total, the top ten clones hold more than 0.35% of the sample.

The cohort comprised some 680 healthy bone marrow donors. Cohort members were all nominally healthy when sampled, although unrecorded immune exposures were likely present. The donor was CMV seronegative and belonged to the group of around 350 seronegative cohort members. Every donor gave a peripheral blood sample, and the peripheral blood mononuclear cells from that sample were used for TCR beta sequencing. Genomic DNA extraction from the blood cell samples was performed with the Qiagen DNeasy Blood Extraction Kit. The sequence was obtained from a boy between 2 and 10 years old in good health and CMV-seronegative. The sequencing input was PBMCs.

The CDR3 in this case is CASSLSGVSGQYF. The base sequence is TGTGCCAGCAGTTTAAGTGGGGTGAGCGGGCAGTACTTC. This chain is built from TRBV28 and TRBJ2-7; D gene: possibly TRBD2, on 5 matching bases. The V end loses 2 bases and the J end loses 9 bases, and a stretch of 14 bases separates them. There are 13 amino acids in the CDR3, from cysteine to phenylalanine inclusive. Only the CDR3 DNA is retained, 39 bases long and in frame from the first base. The CDR1 and CDR2 encoded by the germline V gene are MDHEN and SYDVKM.